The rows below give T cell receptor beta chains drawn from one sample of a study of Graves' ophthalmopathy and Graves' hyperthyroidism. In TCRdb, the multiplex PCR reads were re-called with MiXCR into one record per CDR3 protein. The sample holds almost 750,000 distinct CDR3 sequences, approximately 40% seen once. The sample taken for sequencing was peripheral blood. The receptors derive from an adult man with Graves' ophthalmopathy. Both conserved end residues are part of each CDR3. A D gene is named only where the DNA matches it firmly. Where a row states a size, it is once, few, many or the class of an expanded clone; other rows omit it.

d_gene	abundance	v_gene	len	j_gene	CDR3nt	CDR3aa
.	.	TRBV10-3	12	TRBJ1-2	TGTGCCAGCATTAAAAACTCGGGAGGCTACACCTTC	CASIKNSGGYTF
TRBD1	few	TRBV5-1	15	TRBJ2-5	TGCGCCAGCAGCGTATGGACAGGGCGCCAAGAGACCCAGTACTTC	CASSVWTGRQETQYF
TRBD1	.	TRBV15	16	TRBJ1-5	TGTGCCACCAGCAGAGAAACCAGGGGGCCTCAAGAGACCCAGCATTTT	CATSRETRGPQETQHF
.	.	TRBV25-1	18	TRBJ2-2	TGTGCCAGCGCCGCCCGCCGAAGCGGAGCCACGAACACCGGGGAGCTGTTTTTT	CASAARRSGATNTGELFF
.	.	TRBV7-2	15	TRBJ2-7	TGTGCCAGCAGCCCTCCTCCCGGGAGACCCTACGAGCAGTACTTC	CASSPPPGRPYEQYF
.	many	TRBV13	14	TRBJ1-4	TGTGCCAGCAGCTTAGGATTCGGGAATGAAAAACTGTTTTTT	CASSLGFGNEKLFF
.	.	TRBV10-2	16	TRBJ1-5	TGCGCCAGCAGTGAGTCAGGGCAGGGAGGGGATCAGCCCCAGCATTTT	CASSESGQGGDQPQHF
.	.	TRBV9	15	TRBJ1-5	TGTGCCAGCAGTGCCCAGGGCGATGGCAATCAGCCCCAGCATTTT	CASSAQGDGNQPQHF
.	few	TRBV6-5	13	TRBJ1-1	TGTGCCAGCAGTCACACGGACAGCCTCAAAGCTTTCTTT	CASSHTDSLKAFF
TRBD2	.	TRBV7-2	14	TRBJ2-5	TGCGCCACCTCCCCGGGGGGGTACCAAGAGACCCAGTACTTC	CATSPGGYQETQYF
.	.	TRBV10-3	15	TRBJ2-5	TGTGCCATCAGTGAGGAGGGGACGATCGAAGAGACCCAGTGCTTC	CAISEEGTIEETQCF
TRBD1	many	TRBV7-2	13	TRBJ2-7	TGTGCCAGCAGCTATCAGGGGGCTTACGAGCAGTACTTC	CASSYQGAYEQYF
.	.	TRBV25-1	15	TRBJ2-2	TGTGCCAGCAGTTTACCGGACGTGAGGGCCGGGGAGCTGTTTTTT	CASSLPDVRAGELFF
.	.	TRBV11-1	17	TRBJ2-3	TGTGCCAGCAGCTCGAATTATGGACTAGGGGGGACAGATACGCAGTATTTT	CASSSNYGLGGTDTQYF
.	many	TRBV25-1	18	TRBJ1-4	TGTGCCAGCAGTGAACCGTCCCGTTGGGGGGGGGCGGAGGAAAAACTGTTTTTT	CASSEPSRWGGAEEKLFF
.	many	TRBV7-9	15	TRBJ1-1	TGTGCCAGCAGCTTAGGGGACCCCAAGAACACTGAAGCTTTCTTT	CASSLGDPKNTEAFF
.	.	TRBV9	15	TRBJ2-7	TGTGCCAGCAGCGTAGCCGCTGCCAGCTCCTACGAGCAGTACTTC	CASSVAAASSYEQYF
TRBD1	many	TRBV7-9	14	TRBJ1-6	TGTGCCAGCAGCAGAGACAGGGGAAATTCACCCCTCCACTTT	CASSRDRGNSPLHF
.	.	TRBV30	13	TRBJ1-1	TGTGCCTGGAGTCCCGACAGCTACACTGAAGCTTCCTTT	CAWSPDSYTEASF
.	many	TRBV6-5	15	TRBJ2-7	TGTGCCAGCAGTTACTCGGAGACAGGACCCTACGAGCAGTACTTC	CASSYSETGPYEQYF
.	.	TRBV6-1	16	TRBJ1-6	TGTGCCAGCAGTGCTAGCCAGGCGACGGGAAATTCACCCCTCCACTTT	CASSASQATGNSPLHF
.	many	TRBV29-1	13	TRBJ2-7	TGCAGCGTGGAGGGACGGGAGAGCTACGAGCAGTACTTC	CSVEGRESYEQYF
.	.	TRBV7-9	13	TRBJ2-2	TGTGCCAGCAGCTTGAAAAGGAACGGGGAGCTGTTTTTT	CASSLKRNGELFF
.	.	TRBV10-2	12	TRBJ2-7	TGCGCCAGCAGTGAGTCAGACTACGAGCAGTACTTC	CASSESDYEQYF
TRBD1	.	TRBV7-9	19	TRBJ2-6	TGTGCCAGCAGGATGGTCGGGACAGGCTATACCTCTGGGGCCAACGTCCTGACTTTC	CASRMVGTGYTSGANVLTF
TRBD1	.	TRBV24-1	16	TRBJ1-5	TGTGCCACCAGTAGCCAAGACAGGGATTTAGGCCAGCCCCAGCATTTT	CATSSQDRDLGQPQHF
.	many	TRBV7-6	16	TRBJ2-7	TGTGCCAGCAGCTTAGGTAGGGGACCGAGGACATCCGAGCAGTACTTC	CASSLGRGPRTSEQYF
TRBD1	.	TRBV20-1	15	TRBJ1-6	TGCAGTGCTAGTAGACAGGGGGGTAATAATTCACCCCTCCACTTT	CSASRQGGNNSPLHF
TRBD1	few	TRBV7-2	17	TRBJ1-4	TGTGCCAGCAGTGCCGGGACAGGGGGCTGGTCTAATGAAAAACTGTTTTTT	CASSAGTGGWSNEKLFF
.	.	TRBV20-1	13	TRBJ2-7	TGCAGTGCTAGAGTTGCAGGGCTCTACGAGCAGTACTTC	CSARVAGLYEQYF
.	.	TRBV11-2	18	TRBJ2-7	TGTGCCAGCAGCTTCCCCTCCAGCAGGGGGGAGGCTTCATACGAGCAGTACTTC	CASSFPSSRGEASYEQYF
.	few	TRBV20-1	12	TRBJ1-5	TGCAGTGCTAGCCCGCTTAATCAGCCCCAGCATTTT	CSASPLNQPQHF
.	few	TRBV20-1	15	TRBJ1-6	TGCAGTGCTAGAGATTCCGGGGGGCTGGATTCACCCCTCCACTTT	CSARDSGGLDSPLHF
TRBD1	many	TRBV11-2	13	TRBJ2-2	TGTGCCAGCAGCCCTTCAGGGGGCAGGGAGCTGTTTTTT	CASSPSGGRELFF
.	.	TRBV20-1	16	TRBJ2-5	TGCAGTGCCCCGGACGTGGGGGTAGGGACTGAAGAGACCCAGTACTTC	CSAPDVGVGTEETQYF
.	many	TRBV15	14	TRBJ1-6	TGTGCCACCAGCAGAGATGGGCGGAATTCACCCCTCCACTTT	CATSRDGRNSPLHF
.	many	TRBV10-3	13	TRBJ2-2	TGTGCCATCAGTGAGGGCACCACCGGGGAGCTGTTTTTT	CAISEGTTGELFF
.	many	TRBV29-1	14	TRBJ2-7	TGCAGCGTCACCCTGGGGTCAGTCGTCTACGAGCAGTACTTC	CSVTLGSVVYEQYF
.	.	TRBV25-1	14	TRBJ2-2	TGTGCCACCAGCGAAGGTTTTAACACCGGGGAGCTGTTTTTT	CATSEGFNTGELFF
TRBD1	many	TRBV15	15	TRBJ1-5	TGTGCCACCAGCGACCCCCAACAGGGGAATCAGCCCCAGCATTTT	CATSDPQQGNQPQHF
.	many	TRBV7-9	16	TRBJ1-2	TGTGCCAGCAGTCGTACTGACCGAGGGAGAAACTATGGCTACACCTTC	CASSRTDRGRNYGYTF
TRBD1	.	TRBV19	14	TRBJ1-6	TGTGCCAGTAACCAGGGGGCGCGGGATTCACCCCTCCACTTT	CASNQGARDSPLHF
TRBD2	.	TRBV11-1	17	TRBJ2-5	TGTGCCAGCAGCAATGCGTGGAGACTAGCGGGAGAGAAGACCCAGTACTTC	CASSNAWRLAGEKTQYF
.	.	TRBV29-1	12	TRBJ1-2	TGCAGCGTTGACTACGGGAACTATGGCTACACCTTC	CSVDYGNYGYTF
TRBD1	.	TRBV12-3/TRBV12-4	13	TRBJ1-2	TGTGCCAGCAGTTTGGGACAGTATGGGGGCTACACCTTC	CASSLGQYGGYTF
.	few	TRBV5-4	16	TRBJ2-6	TGTGCCAGCAGCTTTCAGAGAAGCTCTGGGGCCAACGTCCTGACTTTC	CASSFQRSSGANVLTF
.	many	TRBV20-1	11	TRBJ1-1	TGCAGTGCTATCAGGGTCGCTGAAGCTTTCTTT	CSAIRVAEAFF
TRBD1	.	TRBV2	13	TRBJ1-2	TGTGCCAGCAGGGACAGGGGACGACAGGGCTACACCTTC	CASRDRGRQGYTF
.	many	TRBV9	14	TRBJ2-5	TGTGCCAGCAGCGCAATTTCTGGAGGGGAGACCCAGTACTTC	CASSAISGGETQYF
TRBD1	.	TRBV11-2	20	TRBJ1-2	TGTGCCAGCAGCTTAGTCGGAGAGACCCAGATCACAGGGGCTTGGTATGGCTACACCTTC	CASSLVGETQITGAWYGYTF
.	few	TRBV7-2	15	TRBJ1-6	TGTGCCAGCAGCCAATCAGGGCTGTATAATTCACCCCTCCACTTT	CASSQSGLYNSPLHF